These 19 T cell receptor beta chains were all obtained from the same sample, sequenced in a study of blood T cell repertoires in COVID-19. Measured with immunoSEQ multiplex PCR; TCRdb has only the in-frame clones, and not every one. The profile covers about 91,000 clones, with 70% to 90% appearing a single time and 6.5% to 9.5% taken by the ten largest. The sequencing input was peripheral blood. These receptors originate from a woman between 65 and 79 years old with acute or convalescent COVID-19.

The DNA for the CDR3 is TGTGCCAGTAGTCGACAGGGGACCTATGGCTACACCTTC. Its translation is CASSRQGTYGYTF. J is TRBJ1-2 and V is TRBV19, with TRBD1 matching over 8 bases. V dropped 5 bases and J dropped 4; count of bases not matched to a gene: 3. The CDR3 is 13 amino acids. Looked up from germline, CDR1 is LNHDA and CDR2 is SQIVND (reference sequence).

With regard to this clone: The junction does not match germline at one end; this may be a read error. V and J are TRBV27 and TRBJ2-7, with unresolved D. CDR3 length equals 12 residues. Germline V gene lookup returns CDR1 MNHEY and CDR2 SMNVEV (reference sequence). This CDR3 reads CASGSDSHEQYF. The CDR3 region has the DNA TGTGCCAGCGGATCCGACTCCCACGAGCAGTACTTC.

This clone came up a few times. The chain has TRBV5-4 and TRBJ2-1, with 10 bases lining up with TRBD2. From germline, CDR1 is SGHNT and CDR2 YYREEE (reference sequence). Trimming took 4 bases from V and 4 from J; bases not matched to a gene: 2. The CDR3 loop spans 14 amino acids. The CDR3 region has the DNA TGTGCCAGCAGCATAGCGGGAGGTTACAATGAGCAGTTCTTC. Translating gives CASSIAGGYNEQFF.

The CDR3 sequence: CASSPGTDTQYF. CDR3 nucleotide sequence: TGCGCCAGCAGTCCTGGCACAGATACGCAGTATTTT. This rearrangement joins TRBV5-1 to TRBJ2-3; the D is unclear. The CDR3 extends over 12 amino acids. Looked up from germline, CDR1 is SGHRS and CDR2 is YFSETQ. V lost 5 bases and J lost 1, with 5 bases in between.

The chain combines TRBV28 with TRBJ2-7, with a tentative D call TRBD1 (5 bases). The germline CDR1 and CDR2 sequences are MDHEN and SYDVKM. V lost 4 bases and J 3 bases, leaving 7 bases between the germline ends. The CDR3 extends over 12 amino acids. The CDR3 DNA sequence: TGTGCCAGCAGTTGGGGCTTCTACGAGCAGTACTTC. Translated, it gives CASSWGFYEQYF.

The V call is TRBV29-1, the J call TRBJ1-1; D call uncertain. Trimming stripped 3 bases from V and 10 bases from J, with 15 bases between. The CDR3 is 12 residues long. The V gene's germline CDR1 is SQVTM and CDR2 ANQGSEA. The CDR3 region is CSVDRSREGAFF. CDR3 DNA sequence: TGCAGCGTTGACCGGAGCCGGGAAGGAGCTTTCTTT.

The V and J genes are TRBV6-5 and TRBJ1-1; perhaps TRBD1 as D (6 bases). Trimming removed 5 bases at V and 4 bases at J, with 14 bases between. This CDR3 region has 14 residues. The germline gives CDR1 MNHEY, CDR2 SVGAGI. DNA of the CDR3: TGTGCCAGCAGTAGGACAGTCACTAGCACTGAAGCTTTCTTT. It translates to CASSRTVTSTEAFF.

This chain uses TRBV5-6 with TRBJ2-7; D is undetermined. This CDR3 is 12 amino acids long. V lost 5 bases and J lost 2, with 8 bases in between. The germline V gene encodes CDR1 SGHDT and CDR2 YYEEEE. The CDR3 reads CASSKHPYEQYF. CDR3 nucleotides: TGTGCCAGCAGTAAACACCCCTACGAGCAGTACTTC. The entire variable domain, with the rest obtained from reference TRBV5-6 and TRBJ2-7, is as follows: DAGVTQSPTHLIKTRGQQVTLRCSPKSGHDTVSWYQQALGQGPQFIFQYYEEEERQRGNFPDRFSGHQFPNYSSELNVNALLLGDSALYLCASSKHPYEQYFGPGTRLTVT.

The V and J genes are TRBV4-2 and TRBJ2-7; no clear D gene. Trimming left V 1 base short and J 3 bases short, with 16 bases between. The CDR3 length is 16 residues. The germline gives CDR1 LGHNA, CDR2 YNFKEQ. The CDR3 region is CASSQGIEVRIYEQYF. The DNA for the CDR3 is TGTGCCAGCAGCCAAGGAATTGAGGTTAGAATCTACGAGCAGTACTTC.

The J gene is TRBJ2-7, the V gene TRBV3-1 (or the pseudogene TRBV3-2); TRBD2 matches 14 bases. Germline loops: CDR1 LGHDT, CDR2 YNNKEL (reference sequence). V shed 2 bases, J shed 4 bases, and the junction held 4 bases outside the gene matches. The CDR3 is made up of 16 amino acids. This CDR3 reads CASSQPGTSGSYEQYF. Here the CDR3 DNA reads TGTGCCAGCAGCCAACCCGGGACTAGCGGGAGTTACGAGCAGTACTTC.

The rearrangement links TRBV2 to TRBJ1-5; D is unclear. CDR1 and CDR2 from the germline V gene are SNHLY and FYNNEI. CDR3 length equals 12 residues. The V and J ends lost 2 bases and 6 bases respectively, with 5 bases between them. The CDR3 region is CASSESGQPQHF. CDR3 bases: TGTGCCAGCAGTGAATCGGGTCAGCCCCAGCATTTT.

The CDR3, as DNA: TGTGCCAGCAGCCAAGAAGGGGGGGGTCCTAAGAATTCACCCCTCCACTTT. The encoded protein is CASSQEGGGPKNSPLHF. The chain employs TRBV3-1 (or the pseudogene TRBV3-2) and TRBJ1-6; D is possibly TRBD1 (6 bases). Between the trimmed V and J ends, which lost 0 bases and 7 bases, there was a span of 16 bases. The CDR3 loop spans 17 amino acids. Germline CDR1 reads LGHDT; CDR2 reads YNNKEL (reference sequence).

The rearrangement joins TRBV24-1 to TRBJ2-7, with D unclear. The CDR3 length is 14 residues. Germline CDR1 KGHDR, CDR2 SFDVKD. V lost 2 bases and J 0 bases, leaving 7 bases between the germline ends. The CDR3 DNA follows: TGTGCCACCAGTGATTCCAGGTCCTCCTACGAGCAGTACTTC. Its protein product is CATSDSRSSYEQYF.

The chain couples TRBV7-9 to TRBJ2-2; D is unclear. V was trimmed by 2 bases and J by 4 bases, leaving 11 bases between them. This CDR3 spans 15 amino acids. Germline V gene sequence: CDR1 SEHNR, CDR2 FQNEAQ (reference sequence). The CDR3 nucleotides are TGTGCCAGCAGCTTAAATCGGCGGAGCACCGGGGAGCTGTTTTTT. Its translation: CASSLNRRSTGELFF.

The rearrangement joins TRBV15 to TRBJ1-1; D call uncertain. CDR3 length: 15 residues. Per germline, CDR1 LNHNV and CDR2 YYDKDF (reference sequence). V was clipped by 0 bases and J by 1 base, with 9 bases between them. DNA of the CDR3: TGTGCCACCAGCAGAGAGTACAGTGCGAACACTGAAGCTTTCTTT. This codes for CATSREYSANTEAFF.

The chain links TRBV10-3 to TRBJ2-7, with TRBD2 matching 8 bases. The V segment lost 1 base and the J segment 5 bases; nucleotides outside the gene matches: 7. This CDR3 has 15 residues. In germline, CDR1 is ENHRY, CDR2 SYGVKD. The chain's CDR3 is CAISEWSGSLNEQYF. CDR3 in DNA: TGTGCCATCAGTGAGTGGAGCGGGAGCCTCAACGAGCAGTACTTC.

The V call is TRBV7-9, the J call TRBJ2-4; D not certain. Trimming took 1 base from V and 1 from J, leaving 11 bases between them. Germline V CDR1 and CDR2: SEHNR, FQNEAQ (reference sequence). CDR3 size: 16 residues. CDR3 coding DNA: TGTGCCAGCAGCTTAGTTGGCTCCGGGGCCAAAAACATTCAGTACTTC. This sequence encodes CASSLVGSGAKNIQYF.

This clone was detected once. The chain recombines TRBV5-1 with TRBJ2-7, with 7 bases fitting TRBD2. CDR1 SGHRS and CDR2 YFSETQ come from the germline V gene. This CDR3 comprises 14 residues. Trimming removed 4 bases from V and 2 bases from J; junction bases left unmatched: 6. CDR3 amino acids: CASSDGGNTYEQYF. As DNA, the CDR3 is TGCGCCAGCAGCGACGGGGGGAACACCTACGAGCAGTACTTC.

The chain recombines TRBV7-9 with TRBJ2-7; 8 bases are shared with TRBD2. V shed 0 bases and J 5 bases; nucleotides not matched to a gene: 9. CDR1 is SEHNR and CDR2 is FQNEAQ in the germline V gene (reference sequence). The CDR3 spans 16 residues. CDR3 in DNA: TGTGCCAGCAGCTTAGCCCCGGGACTAGGGTTTCACGAGCAGTACTTC. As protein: CASSLAPGLGFHEQYF.